These T cell receptor beta chains were read from a single sample in a study of blood T cell repertoires in COVID-19. Sequencing was performed with immunoSEQ multiplex PCR; in TCRdb, only in-frame clones are kept and a portion is missing. The sample lists about 150,000 clones, 65% to 80% occurring once. The sequencing sample was made of peripheral blood. The receptor set was obtained from a man aged 45 to 65 with acute or convalescent COVID-19. Each CDR3 is given with its conserved first and last residue. A D gene is named only where the DNA matches it firmly. For some rows the clone size is stated as once, few or many, or as a class when expanded; others skip it.

j_call: TRBJ1-4
v_call: TRBV3-1/TRBV3-2
d_call: NA
clone_size: NA
cdr3_nt: TGTGCCAGCAGCCATGTCGAAACTGGTGAAAAACTGTTTTTT
cdr3_aa: CASSHVETGEKLFF

j_call: TRBJ2-5
v_call: TRBV24-1
d_call: NA
clone_size: NA
cdr3_nt: TGTGCCACCAGTGATTTTCGTTGGGCAGCTCAAGAGACCCAGTACTTC
cdr3_aa: CATSDFRWAAQETQYF

j_call: TRBJ1-1
v_call: TRBV19
d_call: NA
clone_size: NA
cdr3_nt: TGTGCCAGTAGTGAGGCCGTGAACACTGAAGCTTTCTTT
cdr3_aa: CASSEAVNTEAFF

j_call: TRBJ2-3
v_call: TRBV5-4
d_call: NA
clone_size: NA
cdr3_nt: TGTGCCAGCAGCGTGGACTTATCGAATACGCAGTATTTT
cdr3_aa: CASSVDLSNTQYF

j_call: TRBJ1-1
v_call: TRBV5-1
d_call: NA
clone_size: NA
cdr3_nt: TGCGCCAGCAGCTCGGGACTAGGGGACACTGAAGCTTTCTTT
cdr3_aa: CASSSGLGDTEAFF

j_call: TRBJ1-3
v_call: TRBV5-4
d_call: NA
clone_size: NA
cdr3_nt: TGTGCCAGCAGCTTGCGCGGACAAACAGGGCCTGGAAACACCATATATTTT
cdr3_aa: CASSLRGQTGPGNTIYF

j_call: TRBJ1-1
v_call: TRBV5-1
d_call: NA
clone_size: medium-sized
cdr3_nt: TGCGCCAGCAGGAGGGCTGAACGGACTGAAGCTTTCTTT
cdr3_aa: CASRRAERTEAFF

j_call: TRBJ2-6
v_call: TRBV10-1
d_call: NA
clone_size: NA
cdr3_nt: TGCGCCAGCAGTTCAAATGCTGGGGCCAACGTCCTGACTTTC
cdr3_aa: CASSSNAGANVLTF

j_call: TRBJ2-5
v_call: TRBV23-1
d_call: NA
clone_size: few
cdr3_nt: TGCGCCAGCAGTCAATCGGGCGGGTCAAAGACCCAGTACTTC
cdr3_aa: CASSQSGGSKTQYF

j_call: TRBJ2-5
v_call: TRBV2
d_call: TRBD2
clone_size: once
cdr3_nt: TGTGCCAGCAGTGAAATAGCGGGGGTACAAGAGACCCAGTACTTC
cdr3_aa: CASSEIAGVQETQYF

j_call: TRBJ2-2
v_call: TRBV7-3
d_call: TRBD2
clone_size: NA
cdr3_nt: TGTGCCAGCAGCGCGACTAGCGGGGAGTACGGGGAGCTGTTTTTT
cdr3_aa: CASSATSGEYGELFF

j_call: TRBJ2-6
v_call: TRBV5-6
d_call: NA
clone_size: NA
cdr3_nt: TGTGCCAGCAGCTTTAGAGGGGCCAACGTCCTGACTTTC
cdr3_aa: CASSFRGANVLTF

j_call: TRBJ1-2
v_call: TRBV25-1
d_call: NA
clone_size: NA
cdr3_nt: TGTGCCAGCAGCCAGCTTAGACAGGATAACTATGGCTACACCTTC
cdr3_aa: CASSQLRQDNYGYTF

j_call: TRBJ1-6
v_call: TRBV19
d_call: TRBD1
clone_size: NA
cdr3_nt: TGTGCCAGTAGTATGACAGGGGTGGGTTCACCCCTCCACTTT
cdr3_aa: CASSMTGVGSPLHF

j_call: TRBJ1-1
v_call: TRBV4-1
d_call: TRBD1
clone_size: NA
cdr3_nt: TGCGCCAGCAGCCAAGTTGCCCAGACAGGGACTGAAGCTTTCTTT
cdr3_aa: CASSQVAQTGTEAFF

j_call: TRBJ1-1
v_call: TRBV5-1
d_call: TRBD1
clone_size: NA
cdr3_nt: TGCGCCAGCAGCTTCGACAGGGATACTGAAGCTTTCTTT
cdr3_aa: CASSFDRDTEAFF

j_call: TRBJ2-3
v_call: TRBV10-1
d_call: TRBD1
clone_size: NA
cdr3_nt: TGCGCCAGCAGTGAGTCGGGACAGGACACAGATACGCAGTATTTT
cdr3_aa: CASSESGQDTDTQYF

j_call: TRBJ2-3
v_call: TRBV6-4
d_call: TRBD1
clone_size: NA
cdr3_nt: TGTGCCAGCAGTGACTCGGCAGGGGGCGCGGATACGCAGTATTTT
cdr3_aa: CASSDSAGGADTQYF

j_call: TRBJ2-2
v_call: TRBV2
d_call: TRBD1
clone_size: NA
cdr3_nt: TGTGCCAGCAGTGACTACAGGGGGCCCACCGGGGAGCTGTTTTTT
cdr3_aa: CASSDYRGPTGELFF

j_call: TRBJ2-1
v_call: TRBV10-3
d_call: NA
clone_size: NA
cdr3_nt: TGTGCCATCAACAGATACAATGAGCAGTTCTTC
cdr3_aa: CAINRYNEQFF

j_call: TRBJ1-1
v_call: TRBV6-6
d_call: NA
clone_size: NA
cdr3_nt: TGTGCCAGCACCTCGTCGAACACTGAAGCTTTCTTT
cdr3_aa: CASTSSNTEAFF

j_call: TRBJ2-5
v_call: TRBV5-1
d_call: TRBD2
clone_size: NA
cdr3_nt: TGCGCCAGCAGGAGCGGGGGTGCCGGGGTGTATGAGACCCAGTACTTC
cdr3_aa: CASRSGGAGVYETQYF

j_call: TRBJ1-2
v_call: TRBV4-2
d_call: NA
clone_size: few
cdr3_nt: TGTGCCAGCAGCCAGTACGGAGGCGATTTCGATTTC
cdr3_aa: CASSQYGGDFDF

j_call: TRBJ2-1
v_call: TRBV4-1
d_call: TRBD2
clone_size: NA
cdr3_nt: TGCGCCAGCAGCCCGACTAGCGGGGGGGTCAATGAGCAGTTCTTC
cdr3_aa: CASSPTSGGVNEQFF

j_call: TRBJ1-5
v_call: TRBV30
d_call: TRBD1
clone_size: NA
cdr3_nt: TGTGCCTGGAGCCGCGGTGGGACAGGTAGCAATCAGCCCCAGCATTTT
cdr3_aa: CAWSRGGTGSNQPQHF

j_call: TRBJ2-2
v_call: TRBV27
d_call: TRBD2
clone_size: NA
cdr3_nt: TGTGCCAGCAGTACCACAGCGGGGGGAACCACCGGGGAGCTGTTTTTT
cdr3_aa: CASSTTAGGTTGELFF

j_call: TRBJ1-5
v_call: TRBV19
d_call: NA
clone_size: once
cdr3_nt: TGTGCCACAGGGGTCTCTCAGCCCCAGCATTTT
cdr3_aa: CATGVSQPQHF

j_call: TRBJ2-1
v_call: TRBV7-6
d_call: TRBD1
clone_size: NA
cdr3_nt: TGTGCCAGCAGCTCCTGGACAGGGGGCTACAATGAGCAGTTCTTC
cdr3_aa: CASSSWTGGYNEQFF

j_call: TRBJ2-3
v_call: TRBV19
d_call: NA
clone_size: NA
cdr3_nt: TGTGCCAGTAGTATCCGGGAAGGGAGGCCTAAAGGCTTTAGCACAGATACGCAGTATTTT
cdr3_aa: CASSIREGRPKGFSTDTQYF

j_call: TRBJ2-5
v_call: TRBV11-3
d_call: NA
clone_size: once
cdr3_nt: TGTGCCAGCAGCTTACAGGGGGGCCCTCAAGAGACCCAGTACTTC
cdr3_aa: CASSLQGGPQETQYF

j_call: TRBJ2-5
v_call: TRBV7-8
d_call: TRBD1
clone_size: NA
cdr3_nt: TGTGCCAGCAGCCGGGACAGGGGGCAAGAGACCCAGTACTTC
cdr3_aa: CASSRDRGQETQYF

j_call: TRBJ2-3
v_call: TRBV5-6
d_call: TRBD2
clone_size: NA
cdr3_nt: TGTGCCAGCAGCTTGCTGGGGGGGGGCACAGATACGCAGTATTTT
cdr3_aa: CASSLLGGGTDTQYF

j_call: TRBJ2-2
v_call: TRBV5-1
d_call: TRBD2
clone_size: NA
cdr3_nt: TGCGCCAGCAGCTTGCGTCAAAGCGGGGGGAACACCGGGGAGCTGTTTTTT
cdr3_aa: CASSLRQSGGNTGELFF

j_call: TRBJ2-1
v_call: TRBV2
d_call: TRBD1
clone_size: NA
cdr3_nt: TGTGCCAGCATTCCCCGGGACAGCCGATACCGCCATTACAATGAGCAGTTCTTC
cdr3_aa: CASIPRDSRYRHYNEQFF

j_call: TRBJ1-3
v_call: TRBV18
d_call: NA
clone_size: NA
cdr3_nt: TGTGCCAGCTCACGGCAGCGCCAGGGGAGCTCTGGAAACACCATATATTTT
cdr3_aa: CASSRQRQGSSGNTIYF

j_call: TRBJ1-6
v_call: TRBV3-1/TRBV3-2
d_call: NA
clone_size: NA
cdr3_nt: TGTGCCAGCAGCCAAGGGGCTAACTCCTATAATTCACCCCTCCACTTT
cdr3_aa: CASSQGANSYNSPLHF

j_call: TRBJ1-4
v_call: TRBV18
d_call: NA
clone_size: few
cdr3_nt: TGTGCCAGCTCACCGCGAAAGGGGGGGAATGAAAAACTGTTTTTT
cdr3_aa: CASSPRKGGNEKLFF

j_call: TRBJ2-5
v_call: TRBV5-1
d_call: NA
clone_size: NA
cdr3_nt: TGCGCCAGCAGATTTACGCAGGACCAAGAGACCCAGTACTTC
cdr3_aa: CASRFTQDQETQYF

j_call: TRBJ1-1
v_call: TRBV9
d_call: NA
clone_size: NA
cdr3_nt: TGTGCCAGCAGCGTAGAAGGAGGGTCGGGCACTGAAGCTTTCTTT
cdr3_aa: CASSVEGGSGTEAFF

j_call: TRBJ2-5
v_call: TRBV18
d_call: TRBD1
clone_size: NA
cdr3_nt: TGTGCCAGCTCAGCCGGGACAGGGGGCGAAGAGACCCAGTACTTC
cdr3_aa: CASSAGTGGEETQYF

j_call: TRBJ1-2
v_call: TRBV6-5
d_call: TRBD1
clone_size: NA
cdr3_nt: TGTGCCAGCAGGGGGGACAGGGTAAACACCTTC
cdr3_aa: CASRGDRVNTF

j_call: TRBJ2-3
v_call: TRBV18
d_call: NA
clone_size: NA
cdr3_nt: TGTGCCAGCTCTTCGGATACGCAGTATTTT
cdr3_aa: CASSSDTQYF

j_call: TRBJ2-5
v_call: TRBV7-2
d_call: TRBD2
clone_size: few
cdr3_nt: TGTGCCAGCAGCCCAGGGGGACTAGCCGCTTCTCAGTACTTC
cdr3_aa: CASSPGGLAASQYF

j_call: TRBJ1-2
v_call: TRBV27
d_call: NA
clone_size: once
cdr3_nt: TGTGCCAGCAGTTCGGACCGGGGAAAAGGTGGCTACACCTTC
cdr3_aa: CASSSDRGKGGYTF

j_call: TRBJ1-1
v_call: TRBV14
d_call: NA
clone_size: once
cdr3_nt: TGTGCCAGCAGCCAAAGGGGAGGGAATGGCGACACTGAAGCTTTCTTT
cdr3_aa: CASSQRGGNGDTEAFF

j_call: TRBJ2-3
v_call: TRBV9
d_call: NA
clone_size: NA
cdr3_nt: TGTGCCAGCAGCGTACTGGGGGGTCGCACAGATACGCAGTATTTT
cdr3_aa: CASSVLGGRTDTQYF